This T cell receptor (beta chain) was documented in a study of preoperative IRX-2 immunotherapy in early breast cancer. Treatment in this sample: preoperative locoregional IRX-2 cytokine immunotherapy. This phase Ib study tested locoregional IRX-2 cytokine immunotherapy given before surgery. Only in-frame clones appear in the TCRdb table, and some are missing; sequencing was by immunoSEQ multiplex PCR. The repertoire has 5,800 or so clones, over 70% of them found once; the top ten carry around 18%. The CDR3 totals 15 residues. The germline V gene encodes CDR1 SGHNT and CDR2 YENEEA. With 1 base removed from V and 3 bases from J, the gap between germline ends came to 12 bases.

This TCR was sampled from a human donor with breast cancer. The sequencing used tumor tissue, collected before IRX-2 immunotherapy. The rearrangement links TRBV11-3 to TRBJ1-1; weak D call: TRBD1 (5 bases). In DNA, the CDR3 is TGTGCCAGCAGCTTAGTCCAGGGCGGCCACACTGAAGCTTTCTTT. It translates to CASSLVQGGHTEAFF.